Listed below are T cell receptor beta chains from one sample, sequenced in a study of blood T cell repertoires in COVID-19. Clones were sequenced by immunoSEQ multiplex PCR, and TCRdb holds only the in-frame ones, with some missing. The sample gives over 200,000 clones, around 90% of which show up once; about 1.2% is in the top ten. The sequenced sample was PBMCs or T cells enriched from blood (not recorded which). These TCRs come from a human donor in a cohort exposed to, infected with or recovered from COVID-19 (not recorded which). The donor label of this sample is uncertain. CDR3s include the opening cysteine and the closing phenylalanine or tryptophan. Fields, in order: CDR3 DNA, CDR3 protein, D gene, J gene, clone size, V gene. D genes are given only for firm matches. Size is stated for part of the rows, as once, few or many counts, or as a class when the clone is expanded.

TGTGCCAGCAGTGAAGCAGGGCCAACAGCGGGTAATCAACGGGAGCAGTTCTTC,CASSEAGPTAGNQREQFF,NA,TRBJ2-1,NA,TRBV6-1
TGTGCCAGCAGCTTGGCAGGGGGCTCTCAGCCCCAGCATTTT,CASSLAGGSQPQHF,TRBD1,TRBJ1-5,NA,TRBV5-4
TGTGCCAGCAGTTTAGTTGACAGTCAAGAGACCCAGTACTTC,CASSLVDSQETQYF,NA,TRBJ2-5,NA,TRBV27
TGTGCCAGCTCACTGGGGGCGGATGGCTACACCTTC,CASSLGADGYTF,NA,TRBJ1-2,once,TRBV18
TGTGCCAGCAGCCAAGATGACGGAGGCTCTGACTATGGCTACACCTTC,CASSQDDGGSDYGYTF,NA,TRBJ1-2,NA,TRBV4-2
TGTGCCACCAGCAGAGGTGGACAGGGGAACATTCAGTACTTC,CATSRGGQGNIQYF,TRBD1,TRBJ2-4,NA,TRBV15
TGTGCCAGCAGTAGGACAGGCTTGAACACTGAAGCTTTCTTT,CASSRTGLNTEAFF,TRBD1,TRBJ1-1,NA,TRBV2
TGTGCCACCAGTGGATGGGCTTCTGGGGCCAACGTCCTGACTTTC,CATSGWASGANVLTF,NA,TRBJ2-6,NA,TRBV24-1
TGCGCCAGCAGCCTCCAGACAGGGGGCAACACTGAAGCTTTCTTT,CASSLQTGGNTEAFF,TRBD1,TRBJ1-1,NA,TRBV5-1
TGTGCCAGCAGCCTCTCAACTAATGAAAAACTGTTTTTT,CASSLSTNEKLFF,NA,TRBJ1-4,NA,TRBV11-2
TGTGCCAGCGGACAGCAGATATCCTACGAGCAGTACTTC,CASGQQISYEQYF,NA,TRBJ2-7,NA,TRBV2
TGTGCCAGCAGCTTGGATGTCGTAAATGGCTACACCTTC,CASSLDVVNGYTF,NA,TRBJ1-2,NA,TRBV5-5
TGTGCCAGCAGCCAAGGGACAGGGGGCGCAGATACGCAGTATTTT,CASSQGTGGADTQYF,TRBD1,TRBJ2-3,many,TRBV4-2
TGTGCCTGGACCCAATCAGGGAGGGCTGAAGCTTTCTTT,CAWTQSGRAEAFF,NA,TRBJ1-1,NA,TRBV30
TGTGCCAGCAGCTTGTCCCCCACGGACACCGGGGAGCTGTTTTTT,CASSLSPTDTGELFF,NA,TRBJ2-2,NA,TRBV5-4
TGTGCCAGCAGAGTTTACCGGGAGCTTCGGGAGACCCAGTACTTC,CASRVYRELRETQYF,NA,TRBJ2-5,NA,TRBV6-5
TGTGCCAGCAGCTTGGGTCCCGGGACATTCGAAGAGACCCAGTACTTC,CASSLGPGTFEETQYF,NA,TRBJ2-5,NA,TRBV11-2
TGTGCCAGCAGTTTGGAGACAGATAATTCACCCCTCCACTTT,CASSLETDNSPLHF,NA,TRBJ1-6,NA,TRBV6-5
TGTGCCAGCAGTGAACCACGGGGGGCAACTAATGAAAAACTGTTTTTT,CASSEPRGATNEKLFF,NA,TRBJ1-4,few,TRBV25-1
TGCAGCGTCCGAGGGCGGCAGGAAGGGGGAGAGACCCAGTACTTC,CSVRGRQEGGETQYF,NA,TRBJ2-5,NA,TRBV29-1
TGCGCCAGCAGCCAGTGGGCAGCTAACTATGGCTACACCTTC,CASSQWAANYGYTF,NA,TRBJ1-2,NA,TRBV4-3
TGTGCCACCCAGGGCAGGAACACTGAAGCTTTCTTT,CATQGRNTEAFF,NA,TRBJ1-1,NA,TRBV24-1